The next 30 T cell receptor beta chains were all read from a single sample in a study of blood T cell repertoires in COVID-19. The repertoire was sequenced with immunoSEQ multiplex PCR; TCRdb's copy has only in-frame clones and lacks some. The sample has 68,000 or so clones; 86% are singletons. Sequencing input: peripheral blood. These receptors were collected from a man in his forties or fifties with acute or convalescent COVID-19.

The gene calls are TRBV7-9 and TRBJ2-7, with 9 bases identical to TRBD1. The length of the CDR3 is 14 residues. CDR1 and CDR2 (germline): SEHNR, FQNEAQ (reference sequence). The V segment lost 3 bases and the J segment 3 bases; nucleotides outside the gene matches: 3. The CDR3 nucleotides read TGTGCCAGCAGCTTGGACAGGGGAGGCTACGAGCAGTACTTC. Its translation is CASSLDRGGYEQYF.

The V call is TRBV6-1, the J call TRBJ1-2; no definite D call. CDR1 MNHNS and CDR2 SASEGT come from the germline V gene. The CDR3 consists of 15 residues. The germline V and J ends were trimmed by 1 base and 4 bases, with 13 bases remaining between them. The CDR3 sequence: CASSEVGSALYGYTF. CDR3 DNA sequence: TGTGCCAGCAGTGAAGTTGGCAGCGCACTCTATGGCTACACCTTC.

The V gene is TRBV9, the J gene TRBJ1-6, with D maybe TRBD1 (6 bases). There are 15 residues in the CDR3. CDR1 is SGDLS and CDR2 is YYNGEE in the germline V gene. V gave up 4 bases and J gave up 4 bases, with 12 bases separating them. The DNA of the CDR3 is TGTGCCAGCAGCTCAGGGGTAGGGTATAATTCACCCCTCCACTTT. It is translated as CASSSGVGYNSPLHF.

The V and J genes are TRBV6-5 and TRBJ1-3; 8 bases fit TRBD1. Losses at the gene ends were 2 bases for V and 5 bases for J; bases not matched to a gene: 8. CDR1 is MNHEY and CDR2 is SVGAGI in the germline V gene. This CDR3 comprises 16 residues. In DNA form, the CDR3 reads TGTGCCAGCAGTTACCCCGTGACAGGGGCAAGAAACACCATATATTTT. Its translation is CASSYPVTGARNTIYF.

The V call is TRBV27, the J call TRBJ2-1; D remains ambiguous. V lost 5 bases and J 10 bases, leaving 15 bases between the germline ends. The CDR3 has 13 residues. Per the germline V gene, CDR1 is MNHEY and CDR2 is SMNVEV (reference sequence). In DNA form, the CDR3 reads TGTGCCAGCAGTCTCCTCCGGTCCGGGGAGCAGTTCTTC. Its translation is CASSLLRSGEQFF.

This clone was found once. The chain uses TRBV27 and TRBJ1-1; 9 nucleotides match TRBD1. The J segment lost 1 base and the V segment lost 6 bases, leaving 0 bases of the junction unmatched. Germline CDR1 reads MNHEY; CDR2 reads SMNVEV (reference sequence). The CDR3 runs to 13 residues. CDR3 in amino acids: CASRGQGNTEAFF. CDR3 DNA sequence: TGTGCCAGCAGGGGACAGGGGAACACTGAAGCTTTCTTT.

The chain uses TRBV5-1 and TRBJ2-7; 12 nucleotides agree with TRBD2. CDR3 length: 14 amino acids. CDR1 is SGHRS and CDR2 is YFSETQ in the germline V gene. V shed 3 bases and J 9 bases; nucleotides not matched to a gene: 7. The CDR3 sequence is CASSSTSGREWQYF. The CDR3 DNA reads as TGCGCCAGCAGCTCGACTAGCGGGAGAGAATGGCAGTACTTC.

The J gene is TRBJ1-1, the V gene TRBV19, with TRBD1 matching over 9 bases. The V gene's germline CDR1 is LNHDA and CDR2 SQIVND (reference sequence). V shed 9 bases, J shed 3 bases, and the junction held 20 bases outside the gene matches. The CDR3 length is 18 residues. The DNA for the CDR3 is TGTGCCAGCCCCCTTCAGCGGGACAGGGCCCTGGGGGACACTGAAGCTTTCTTT. Amino acids: CASPLQRDRALGDTEAFF.

CDR3 sequence reads: CASSFGTGGPYEQYF. Written as DNA, the CDR3 is TGTGCCAGCAGTTTTGGGACAGGGGGTCCCTACGAGCAGTACTTC. The rearrangement joins TRBV27 to TRBJ2-7, with TRBD1 identical over 11 bases. This CDR3 is 15 amino acids long. Germline values: CDR1 MNHEY, CDR2 SMNVEV (reference sequence). Unmatched junction bases numbered 3, after V lost 3 bases and J lost 2 bases.

The chain has TRBV9 and TRBJ2-7; 7 bases align to TRBD2. Germline lookup yields CDR1 SGDLS and CDR2 YYNGEE. The CDR3 runs 15 residues. The trim removed 4 bases at V and 0 bases at J, leaving 7 bases unmatched. DNA of the CDR3: TGTGCCAGCAGCCGAGAACTAGCGACCTCCTACGAGCAGTACTTC. It is translated as CASSRELATSYEQYF.

The chain has TRBV2 and TRBJ2-1; the D gene is possibly TRBD2 (7 bases). CDR1 and CDR2 from the germline V gene are SNHLY and FYNNEI. Trimming pared 10 bases from V and 4 bases from J, leaving 20 bases between. This CDR3 comprises 15 residues. The chain's CDR3 is CAIRAGGGRYNEQFF. The CDR3 DNA sequence: TGTGCCATTCGTGCCGGCGGGGGCCGATACAATGAGCAGTTCTTC.

This clone has just a few counts. J is TRBJ1-1 and V is TRBV18; 8 bases fit TRBD1. The CDR3 is 12 residues long. Germline CDR1 and CDR2: KGHSH and LQKENI. Germline trimming cut 8 bases from V and 8 bases from J; bases unmatched to any gene: 7. The CDR3 DNA follows: TGTGCCAGCAAACCAGGGGGCACCGAAGCTTTCTTT. This translates into CASKPGGTEAFF.

The chain couples TRBV9 to TRBJ1-1; D unclear. The CDR3 is made up of 13 amino acids. CDR1 SGDLS and CDR2 YYNGEE come from the germline V gene. V lost 4 bases to trimming and J lost 5 bases, with 12 bases between them. The CDR3 DNA sequence: TGTGCCAGCAGCCTGGAGGGAGGTACTGAAGCTTTCTTT. Its protein is CASSLEGGTEAFF.

DNA for the CDR3: TGTGCCAGCAGGCGGGACGGAACCTACGAGCAGTACTTC. Protein sequence: CASRRDGTYEQYF. The genes are TRBV28 and TRBJ2-7, with a possible D match to TRBD2 (6 bases). The CDR3 runs 13 residues. Germline-derived CDR1 and CDR2 are MDHEN and SYDVKM. Trimming stripped 6 bases from V and 2 bases from J, with 11 bases between.

The V gene is TRBV6-5, the J gene TRBJ2-7; the match to TRBD1 covers 9 bases. The germline V gene encodes CDR1 MNHEY and CDR2 SVGAGI. The V and J ends lost 7 bases and 2 bases, in that order; junction bases with no gene match: 6. CDR3 length equals 14 residues. CDR3 sequence: CASNTGTGPYEQYF. The CDR3 DNA follows: TGTGCCAGCAATACCGGGACAGGGCCCTACGAGCAGTACTTC.

This chain links TRBV6-1 with TRBJ1-2; D unclear. The CDR3 contains 16 residues. From germline, CDR1 is MNHNS and CDR2 SASEGT. V lost 0 bases and J 4 bases, leaving 15 bases between the germline ends. The CDR3, as DNA: TGTGCCAGCAGTGAAGCCTCGGCTCCAGCAGGCTATGGCTACACCTTC. This sequence encodes CASSEASAPAGYGYTF.

This clone was counted only a few times. The V call is TRBV4-1, the J call TRBJ1-2; tentatively, D is TRBD1 (5 bases). Trimming left V 3 bases short and J 6 bases short, with 23 bases between. CDR1 is MGHRA, CDR2 YSYEKL, per germline. CDR3 length: 17 residues. CDR3 bases: TGCGCCAGCAGCCAGACCCAAGCTGGCGGCAGGGTGGATGGCTACACCTTC. It translates to CASSQTQAGGRVDGYTF.

This clone has just one count. The chain is built from TRBV2 and TRBJ2-2; D unresolved. The V gene lost 4 bases and the J gene lost 2 bases, with 8 bases spanning the gap. This CDR3 has 14 amino acids. Germline V gene lookup returns CDR1 SNHLY and CDR2 FYNNEI. CDR3 loop: CASSAAVNTGELFF. The CDR3 DNA reads TGTGCCAGCAGTGCGGCGGTAAACACCGGGGAGCTGTTTTTT.

The J gene is TRBJ1-6, the V gene TRBV30; TRBD1 might be the D (6 bases). Per the germline V gene, CDR1 is GTSNPN and CDR2 is SVGIG (reference sequence). Trimming shortened V by 4 bases and J by 6 bases, and 10 bases separated the two germline ends. The CDR3 contains 13 residues. CDR3: CAWTQGPNSPLHF. The CDR3 DNA sequence: TGTGCCTGGACTCAGGGGCCTAATTCACCCCTCCACTTT. The variable domain in full, with the rest retrieved from reference TRBV30 and TRBJ1-6, is SQTIHQWPATLVQPVGSPLSLECTVEGTSNPNLYWYRQAAGRGLQLLFYSVGIGQISSEVPQNLSASRPQDRQFILSSKKLLLSDSGFYLCAWTQGPNSPLHFGNGTRLTVT.

This chain links TRBV28 with TRBJ1-1; no clear D gene. Germline V gene lookup returns CDR1 MDHEN and CDR2 SYDVKM. V was pared by 3 bases and J by 2 bases, with 10 bases between. The length of the CDR3 is 14 residues. The CDR3 sequence is CASSFTNTNTEAFF. The CDR3 DNA sequence: TGTGCCAGCAGTTTTACGAACACAAACACTGAAGCTTTCTTT.

The DNA for the CDR3 is TGCAGCGTTGCGGACAGGGAAATTGAAGCTTTCTTT. It yields the protein CSVADREIEAFF. V and J are TRBV29-1 and TRBJ1-1; TRBD1 agrees at 8 bases. V trimming: 4 bases; J trimming: 7 bases; junction bases outside the gene matches: 5. The CDR3 consists of 12 residues. Germline-derived CDR1 and CDR2 are SQVTM and ANQGSEA.

The rearrangement joins TRBV6-2 or TRBV6-3 to TRBJ2-3; 16 positions match TRBD2. This CDR3 spans 16 amino acids. Germline V gene data show CDR1 as MNHEY and CDR2 as SVGEGT. J was trimmed by 2 bases and V by 6 bases; bases with no gene match: 2. Here the CDR3 DNA reads TGTGCCAGCAGCGGGACTAGCGGGAGGGCCACAGATACGCAGTATTTT. As protein: CASSGTSGRATDTQYF.

V usage is TRBV5-1 and J usage is TRBJ2-2; 11 bases fit TRBD2. J was trimmed by 4 bases and V by 3 bases; bases with no gene match: 5. This CDR3 spans 16 amino acids. Germline V gene sequence: CDR1 SGHRS, CDR2 YFSETQ. The CDR3 bases are TGCGCCAGCAGCTCCCGACTAGCGGGAACCACCGGGGAGCTGTTTTTT. This codes for CASSSRLAGTTGELFF.

The chain links TRBV7-9 to TRBJ1-5; no clear D gene. The V end was cut by 3 bases, the J end by 5 bases, with 8 bases between. CDR3 length: 13 amino acids. Germline CDR1 reads SEHNR; CDR2 reads FQNEAQ (reference sequence). The CDR3 DNA sequence: TGTGCCAGCAGCTTCGGTAATTATCAGCCCCAGCATTTT. This gives the protein CASSFGNYQPQHF.

The V call is TRBV11-3, the J call TRBJ2-7, with TRBD2 as a possible D gene (5 bases). The CDR3 totals 14 residues. The germline CDR1 and CDR2 sequences are SGHNT and YENEEA. V was trimmed by 2 bases and J by 4 bases, leaving 12 bases between them. The CDR3 bases are TGTGCCAGCAGCTTACAAAGCCCGGGGTACGAGCAGTACTTC. Its protein is CASSLQSPGYEQYF.

J is TRBJ1-1 and V is TRBV3-1 (or the pseudogene TRBV3-2); TRBD1 agrees at 7 bases. V dropped 4 bases and J dropped 3; count of bases not matched to a gene: 5. The V gene's germline CDR1 is LGHDT and CDR2 YNNKEL (reference sequence). The CDR3 contains 14 residues. CDR3 residues: CASSLRDSYTEAFF. The CDR3 DNA reads as TGTGCCAGCAGCCTCCGGGACAGCTACACTGAAGCTTTCTTT.

The rearrangement links TRBV30 to TRBJ2-2; 15 bases align to TRBD2. Per the germline V gene, CDR1 is GTSNPN and CDR2 is SVGIG (reference sequence). The CDR3 extends over 18 amino acids. Losses at the gene ends were 2 bases for V and 8 bases for J; bases not matched to a gene: 12. CDR3 residues: CAWSRWRTSGRGLGELFF. The CDR3 nucleotides are TGTGCCTGGAGTCGGTGGAGGACTAGCGGGAGGGGGCTTGGGGAGCTGTTTTTT.

This clone showed up just once. The genes are TRBV3-1 (or the pseudogene TRBV3-2) and TRBJ2-1, with TRBD2 matching over 8 bases. The germline CDR1 and CDR2 sequences are LGHDT and YNNKEL (reference sequence). This CDR3 is built from 17 residues. Losses at the gene ends were 0 bases for V and 7 bases for J; bases not matched to a gene: 11. DNA for the CDR3: TGTGCCAGCAGCCAAGATCATCGTCTAGCGGGCTTGAATGAGCAGTTCTTC. It yields the protein CASSQDHRLAGLNEQFF.

This clone was seen a handful of times. The V call is TRBV19, the J call TRBJ1-1; TRBD1 aligns across 10 bases. Germline CDR1 LNHDA, CDR2 SQIVND (reference sequence). The CDR3 is 17 amino acids. The J segment lost 1 base and the V segment lost 5 bases, leaving 10 bases of the junction unmatched. This CDR3 reads CASSAGQGRDWNTEAFF. The CDR3 DNA sequence: TGTGCCAGTAGTGCGGGACAGGGGCGAGATTGGAACACTGAAGCTTTCTTT.

This rearrangement joins TRBV19 to TRBJ1-1; TRBD1 matches 8 bases. Germline CDR1 LNHDA, CDR2 SQIVND (reference sequence). This CDR3 contains 15 residues. Losses at the gene ends were 6 bases for V and 1 base for J; bases not matched to a gene: 7. CDR3 nucleotide sequence: TGTGCCAGTAGGTTCCGGACAGGGAGGAACACTGAAGCTTTCTTT. This translates into CASRFRTGRNTEAFF.